The rows below give T cell receptor beta chains drawn from one sample of a study of blood T cell repertoires in COVID-19. Here immunoSEQ multiplex PCR was the method, and the copy in TCRdb shows in-frame clones only, minus some. The sample consists of about 90,000 clones, approximately 90% of them appearing once. The sequenced sample consisted of peripheral blood. These receptors originate from a male donor with acute or convalescent COVID-19. The CDR3 runs from the conserved cysteine through the conserved F or W. Each record gives: D gene, clone size, V gene, J gene, CDR3 DNA, CDR3 protein. D genes are given only for firm matches. Where a row states a size, it is once, few, many or the class of an expanded clone; other rows omit it.

>.|.|TRBV30|TRBJ2-7
TGTGCCTGGAGCAGCGGGTCCTACGAGCAGTACTTC
CAWSSGSYEQYF
>.|.|TRBV29-1|TRBJ1-1
TGCAGCGCTAAACCACCGGGACACAGGAACACTGAAGCTTTCTTT
CSAKPPGHRNTEAFF
>.|.|TRBV6-2/TRBV6-3|TRBJ1-6
TGTGCCAGCAGTTTCGACGGGACAAAAGATTCACCCCTCCACTTT
CASSFDGTKDSPLHF
>.|.|TRBV6-2/TRBV6-3|TRBJ1-1
TGTGCCAGCAGTTACGCCCGGAGCCTCAACACTGAAGCTTTCTTT
CASSYARSLNTEAFF
>.|.|TRBV2|TRBJ2-3
TGTGCCAGCAGTGAAGGCGGCGGCACAGATACGCAGTATTTT
CASSEGGGTDTQYF
>TRBD1|.|TRBV2|TRBJ1-5
TGTGCCAGCAGCCTACAGGGGAAGGAGCAGCCCCAGCATTTT
CASSLQGKEQPQHF
>TRBD1|once|TRBV12-3/TRBV12-4|TRBJ2-3
TGTGCCACCCGAGACAGGGTTGATACGCAGTATTTT
CATRDRVDTQYF
>TRBD2|.|TRBV10-3|TRBJ2-4
TGTGCCATCAGCGGGGGAGGGACCAAAAACATTCAGTACTTC
CAISGGGTKNIQYF
>.|few|TRBV7-2|TRBJ1-1
TGTGCCAGCAGCTTAGTGGCCCCCACGAACACTGAAGCTTTCTTT
CASSLVAPTNTEAFF
>TRBD1|.|TRBV4-1|TRBJ1-2
TGCGCCAGCAGCCAAGATCAGGGGACAGGCTATGGCTACACCTTC
CASSQDQGTGYGYTF